This T cell receptor beta chain stems from a study of blood T cell repertoires in COVID-19. As for the study in general: Samples came from the United States, Italy and Spain, spanning acute and convalescent COVID-19. PBMCs, B-cell-depleted T cells, or T cells provided the cDNA or gDNA that made up the material.

Methods used by the authors: Reference gene primer amplification gave estimated nucleated cell counts. Libraries were prepared by immunoSEQ multiplex PCR; TCRdb keeps only in-frame clonotypes and omits some of them. V and J calls and clone size are copied from that table; D and trimming were computed from the DNA. Altogether tens of thousands of clones are present, roughly four fifths being singletons, with the ten largest covering 8.8%. The CDR3 loop spans 17 amino acids. V lost 4 bases and J 2 bases, leaving 17 bases between the germline ends. Germline V CDR1 and CDR2: LNHNV, YYDKDF (reference sequence).

Sequenced input: peripheral blood. The gene calls are TRBV15 and TRBJ2-2, with D possibly being TRBD1 (6 bases). This TCR was recovered from a man in his 60s with acute or convalescent COVID-19. The CDR3 DNA follows: TGTGCCACCAGCAAAAGATCGACAGGTCCTAACACCGGGGAGCTGTTTTTT. Translating it yields CATSKRSTGPNTGELFF. Looking up the rest from reference TRBV15 and TRBJ2-2 gives the full variable domain: DAMVIQNPRYQVTQFGKPVTLSCSQTLNHNVMYWYQQKSSQAPKLLFHYYDKDFNNEADTPDNFQSRRPNTSFCFLDIRSPGLGDTAMYLCATSKRSTGPNTGELFFGEGSRLTVL.